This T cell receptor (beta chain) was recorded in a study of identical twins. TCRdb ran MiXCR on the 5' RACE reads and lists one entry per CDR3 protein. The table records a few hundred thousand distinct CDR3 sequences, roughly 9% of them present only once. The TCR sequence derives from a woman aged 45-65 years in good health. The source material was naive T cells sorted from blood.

The CDR3 sequence: CSASGVYNEQFF. The CDR3 DNA follows: TGCAGTGCTAGCGGGGTCTACAATGAGCAGTTCTTC. The chain recombines TRBV20-1 with TRBJ2-1; D perhaps matches TRBD2 (5 bases). Trimming took off 3 bases at V and 3 bases at J, with 6 bases between the two ends. This CDR3 has 12 amino acids. The germline CDR1 and CDR2 sequences are DFQATT and SNEGSKA (reference sequence).